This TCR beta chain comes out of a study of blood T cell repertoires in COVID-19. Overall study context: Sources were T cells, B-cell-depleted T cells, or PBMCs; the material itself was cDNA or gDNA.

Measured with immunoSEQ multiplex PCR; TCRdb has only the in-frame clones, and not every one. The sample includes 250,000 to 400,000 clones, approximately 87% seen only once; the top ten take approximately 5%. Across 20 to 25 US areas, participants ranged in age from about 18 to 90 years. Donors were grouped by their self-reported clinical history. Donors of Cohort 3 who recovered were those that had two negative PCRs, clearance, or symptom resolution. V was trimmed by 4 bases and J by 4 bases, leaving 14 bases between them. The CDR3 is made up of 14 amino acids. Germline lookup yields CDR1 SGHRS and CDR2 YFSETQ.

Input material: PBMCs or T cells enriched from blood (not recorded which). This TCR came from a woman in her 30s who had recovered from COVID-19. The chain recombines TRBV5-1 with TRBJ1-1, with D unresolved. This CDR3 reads CASSPMGRGTEAFF. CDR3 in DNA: TGCGCCAGCAGCCCCATGGGCCGGGGCACTGAAGCTTTCTTT.